The entry that follows covers one T cell receptor (beta chain) sequence. Its cognate antigen is unknown. A much larger clone is a single base away; this may be a read error. Using a constant-region primer together with ProtoScript II reverse transcriptase, TCR beta cDNA was made from 500 to 650 ng of total RNA. Library construction for TCR beta comprised three nested multiplex PCR rounds performed with slightly modified ARM-PCR. The first two PCR rounds used TRBV1-TRBV30 primers with a Cbeta primer, 9 to 10 cycles each. TCRdb called the multiplex PCR reads again in MiXCR, with one record for every CDR3 protein. The table shows approximately 330,000 distinct CDR3 sequences, with less than 75% occurring only once. The CDR3 sequence is 11 residues long. CDR1 is SQVTM and CDR2 is ANQGSEA in the germline V gene. This sample is drawn from a study of tumor-infiltrating lymphocytes in primary liver carcinoma.

Findings and caveats of the study: The 250 largest clones made up significantly more of tumor than blood repertoires (p = 0.039).

Germline DNA was extracted too, while blood RNA derived from unsorted whole blood. The specimen was peripheral blood. This sequence joins TRBV29-1 and TRBJ2-5; D is possibly TRBD1 (5 bases). The origin of this receptor is a man aged 35 to 55 with primary liver carcinoma and hepatitis B virus infection. CDR3 DNA sequence: TGCATCGTTGAGGCAGGGCCATTTCCGTACTTC. This sequence encodes CIVEAGPFPYF.